This paragraph covers one T cell receptor beta chain sequence. Libraries were prepared by immunoSEQ multiplex PCR; TCRdb keeps only in-frame clonotypes and omits some of them. This table has more than 65,000 clones, around 84% appearing once. This sample is part of a study of OX40 agonist ivuxolimab in advanced cancers. Study-level background: An agonistic human IgG2 monoclonal antibody against OX40 (CD134) was given. Patients were infused with ivuxolimab every 2 weeks at 0.01 to 10 mg/kg. Subjects had a mean age of roughly 60 years, with a range of about 20 to 85; almost 85% were male. Dose-escalation patients were diagnosed with hepatocellular carcinoma, melanoma, renal cell cancer or head and neck cancer.

V lost 8 bases and J lost 10, with 14 bases in between. The CDR3 length is 11 residues. Germline V gives CDR1 MNHNS, CDR2 SASEGT. The TCR sequence derives from an adult with an advanced solid tumor such as melanoma, head and neck, liver or kidney cancer. The chain joins TRBV6-1 to TRBJ2-5, with D perhaps matching TRBD1 (6 bases). The source was CD4+ or CD8+ T cells sorted from blood, collected in a trial of the OX40 agonist ivuxolimab. The CDR3 protein is CASSAGVDQYF. The CDR3 region has the DNA TGTGCCAGCTCAGCAGGGGTCGACCAGTACTTC.